This TCR beta chain originates from a study of cytomegalovirus exposure and HLA in healthy donors. Study-wide points: Donor immune exposure was known only as CMV serostatus. TCR beta V segments were, for the most part, productive about 87% or about 30% of the time in an earlier analysis. An analysis that was carried out later associated 16,000 or so TCR beta sequences with HLA alleles at 0.05 false discovery rate. Overall, approximately 150 TCR beta chains were annotated as cytomegalovirus-associated.

Details on this clone: Its target is not known.

This PCR relied on a set of 60 Vbeta primers and 13 Jbeta primers. Profiling relied on immunoSEQ multiplex PCR, and the TCRdb table lists in-frame clones only, not all of them. The data show 100,000 to 120,000 clones, with 60% to 85% seen just once and 1% to 1.5% held by the top ten. This CDR3 has 12 amino acids. V gave up 4 bases and J gave up 5 bases, with 8 bases separating them. Germline loops: CDR1 WNHNN, CDR2 SYGVQD (reference sequence). The specimen sequenced was PBMCs. The chain combines TRBV10-1 with TRBJ1-2; D may be TRBD1 (5 bases). The origin of this receptor is a woman aged 25-40 years in good health and CMV-seronegative. CDR3 amino acids: CASSGRVYGYTF. In DNA form, the CDR3 reads TGCGCCAGCAGTGGCAGGGTGTATGGCTACACCTTC.